This T cell receptor beta chain was observed in a study of PD-1 blockade in classical Hodgkin lymphoma. A word on this clone: Its target is unknown.

The repertoire was sequenced with immunoSEQ multiplex PCR; TCRdb's copy has only in-frame clones and lacks some. In the table there are some 8,500 clones, approximately 83% of which are singletons. Study-wide results and caveats: CD4+ TCR diversity climbed significantly by C4D1, unlike CD8+ TCR diversity. Complete responders' baseline diversity resembled that of newly diagnosed patients.

Every one of the patients relapsed after autologous stem cell transplantation (brentuximab vedotin exposure was variable). Magnetic depletion of unwanted cells isolated CD4+ T cells from thawed PBMCs. The patients, who had relapsed/refractory classical Hodgkin lymphoma, achieved best responses of complete response, partial response or progressive disease. Germline V gene lookup returns CDR1 LNHDA and CDR2 SQIVND (reference sequence). The CDR3 is 14 amino acids. The ends lost 2 bases at V and 5 bases at J; junction bases unmatched: 5. The sample in question was CD4+ T cells from blood, obtained at baseline. The chain joins TRBV19 to TRBJ1-1; 7 positions agree with TRBD1. This TCR was recovered from a human donor with classical Hodgkin lymphoma. CDR3 bases: TGTGCCAGTAGTATAACGACAGGGACAACTGAAGCTTTCTTT. Protein sequence: CASSITTGTTEAFF.